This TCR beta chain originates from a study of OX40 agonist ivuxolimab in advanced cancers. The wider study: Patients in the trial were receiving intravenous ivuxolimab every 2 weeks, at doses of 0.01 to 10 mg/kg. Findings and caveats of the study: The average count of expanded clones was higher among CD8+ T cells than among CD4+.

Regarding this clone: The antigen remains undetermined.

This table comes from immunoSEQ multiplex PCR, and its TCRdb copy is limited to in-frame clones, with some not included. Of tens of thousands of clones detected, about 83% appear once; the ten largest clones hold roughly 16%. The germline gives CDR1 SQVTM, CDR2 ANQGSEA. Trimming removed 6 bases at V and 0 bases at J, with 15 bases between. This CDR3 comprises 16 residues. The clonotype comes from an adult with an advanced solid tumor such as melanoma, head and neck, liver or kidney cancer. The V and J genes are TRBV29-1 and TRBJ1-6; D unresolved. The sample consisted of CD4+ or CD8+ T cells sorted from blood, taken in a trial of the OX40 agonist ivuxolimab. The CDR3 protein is CSVKDSPSSYNSPLHF. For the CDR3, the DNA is TGCAGCGTGAAAGACTCCCCGAGCTCCTATAATTCACCCCTCCACTTT.